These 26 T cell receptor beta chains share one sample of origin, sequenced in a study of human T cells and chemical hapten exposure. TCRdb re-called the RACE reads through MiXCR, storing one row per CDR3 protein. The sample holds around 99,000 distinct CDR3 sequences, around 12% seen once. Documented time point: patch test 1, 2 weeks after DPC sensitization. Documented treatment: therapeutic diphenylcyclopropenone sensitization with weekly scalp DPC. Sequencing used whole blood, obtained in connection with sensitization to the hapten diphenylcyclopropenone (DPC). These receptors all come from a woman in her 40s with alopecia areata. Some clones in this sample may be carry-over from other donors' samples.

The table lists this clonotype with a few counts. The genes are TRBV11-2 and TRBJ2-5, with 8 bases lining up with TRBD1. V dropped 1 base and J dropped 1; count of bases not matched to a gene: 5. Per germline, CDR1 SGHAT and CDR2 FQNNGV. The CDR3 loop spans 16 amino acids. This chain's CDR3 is CASSLGTGSFQETQYF. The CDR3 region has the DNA TGTGCCAGCAGCTTAGGGACAGGGTCCTTCCAAGAGACCCAGTACTTC.

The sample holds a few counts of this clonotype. This CDR3 reads CASSPPGGETQYF. As DNA, the CDR3 is TGCGCCAGCAGCCCGCCGGGGGGAGAGACCCAGTACTTC. The chain carries TRBV5-1 and TRBJ2-5, with 7 bases that match TRBD2. With V trimmed by 4 bases and J by 4 bases, 4 bases remained unmatched. The germline V gene encodes CDR1 SGHRS and CDR2 YFSETQ. This CDR3 is 13 amino acids long. Using reference TRBV5-1 and TRBJ2-5 for the parts outside the CDR3, the full variable domain is KAGVTQTPRYLIKTRGQQVTLSCSPISGHRSVSWYQQTPGQGLQFLFEYFSETQRNKGNFPGRFSGRQFSNSRSEMNVSTLELGDSALYLCASSPPGGETQYFGPGTRLLVL.

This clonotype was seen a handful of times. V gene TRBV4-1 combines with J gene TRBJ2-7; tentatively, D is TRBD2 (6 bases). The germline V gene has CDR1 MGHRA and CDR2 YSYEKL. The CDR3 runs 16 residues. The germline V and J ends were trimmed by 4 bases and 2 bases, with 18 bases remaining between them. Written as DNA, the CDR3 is TGCGCCAGCAGCCCCAGGGACTCTGTACTAACCTACGAGCAGTACTTC. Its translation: CASSPRDSVLTYEQYF.

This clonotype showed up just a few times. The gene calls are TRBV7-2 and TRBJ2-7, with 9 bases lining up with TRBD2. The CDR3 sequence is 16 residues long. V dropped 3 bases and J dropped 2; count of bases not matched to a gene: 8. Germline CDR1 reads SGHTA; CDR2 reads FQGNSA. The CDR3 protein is CASSLRTSGSTYEQYF. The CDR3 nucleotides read TGTGCCAGCAGCTTGCGTACTAGCGGGTCAACCTACGAGCAGTACTTC.

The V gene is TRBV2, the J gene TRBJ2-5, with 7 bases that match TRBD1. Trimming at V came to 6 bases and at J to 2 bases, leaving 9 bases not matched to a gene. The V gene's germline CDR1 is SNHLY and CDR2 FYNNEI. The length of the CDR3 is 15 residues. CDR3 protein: CASSPGQALQETQYF. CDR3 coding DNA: TGTGCCAGCAGCCCTGGACAGGCCCTTCAAGAGACCCAGTACTTC.

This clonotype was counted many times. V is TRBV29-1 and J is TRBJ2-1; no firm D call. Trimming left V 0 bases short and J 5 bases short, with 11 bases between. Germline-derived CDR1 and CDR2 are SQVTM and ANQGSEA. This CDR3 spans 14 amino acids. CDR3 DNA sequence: TGCAGCGTTGAAGATTCCACCAGGAACAATGAGCAGTTCTTC. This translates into CSVEDSTRNNEQFF.

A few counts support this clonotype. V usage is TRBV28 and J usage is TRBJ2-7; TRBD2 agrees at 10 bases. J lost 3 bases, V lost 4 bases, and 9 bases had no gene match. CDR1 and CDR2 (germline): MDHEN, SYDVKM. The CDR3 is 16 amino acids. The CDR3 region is CASSSPSGSGGYEQYF. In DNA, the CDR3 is TGTGCCAGCAGTTCCCCTAGCGGGAGCGGCGGCTACGAGCAGTACTTC.

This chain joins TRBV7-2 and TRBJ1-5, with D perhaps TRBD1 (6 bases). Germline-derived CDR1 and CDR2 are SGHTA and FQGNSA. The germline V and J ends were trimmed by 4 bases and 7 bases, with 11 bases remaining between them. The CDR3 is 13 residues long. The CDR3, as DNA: TGTGCCAGCAGCTCACAGGGAGAACAGCCCCAGCATTTT. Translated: CASSSQGEQPQHF. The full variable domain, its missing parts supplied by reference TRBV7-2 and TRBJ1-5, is GAGVSQSPSNKVTEKGKDVELRCDPISGHTALYWYRQSLGQGLEFLIYFQGNSAPDKSGLPSDRFSAERTGGSVSTLTIQRTQQEDSAVYLCASSSQGEQPQHFGDGTRLSIL.

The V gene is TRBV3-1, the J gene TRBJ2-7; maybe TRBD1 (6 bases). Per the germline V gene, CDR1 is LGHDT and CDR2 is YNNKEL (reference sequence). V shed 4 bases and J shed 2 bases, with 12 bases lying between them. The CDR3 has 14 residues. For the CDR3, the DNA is TGTGCCAGCAGCCCGGGACACCGAACCTACGAGCAGTACTTC. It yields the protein CASSPGHRTYEQYF.

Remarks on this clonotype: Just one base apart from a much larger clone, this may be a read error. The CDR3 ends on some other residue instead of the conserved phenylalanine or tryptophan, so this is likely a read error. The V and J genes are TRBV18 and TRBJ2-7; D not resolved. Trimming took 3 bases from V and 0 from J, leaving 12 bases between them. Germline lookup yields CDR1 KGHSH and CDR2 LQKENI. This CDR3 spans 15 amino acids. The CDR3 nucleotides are TGTGCCAGCTCACCCCCCTCACTGCCCTCCTACGAGCAGTACTCC. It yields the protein CASSPPSLPSYEQYS.

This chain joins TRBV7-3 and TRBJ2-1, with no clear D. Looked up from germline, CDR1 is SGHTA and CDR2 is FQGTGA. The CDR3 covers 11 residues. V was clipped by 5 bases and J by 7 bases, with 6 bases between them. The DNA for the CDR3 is TGTGCCAGCAGCATCTCGAATGAGCAGTTCTTC. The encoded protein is CASSISNEQFF.

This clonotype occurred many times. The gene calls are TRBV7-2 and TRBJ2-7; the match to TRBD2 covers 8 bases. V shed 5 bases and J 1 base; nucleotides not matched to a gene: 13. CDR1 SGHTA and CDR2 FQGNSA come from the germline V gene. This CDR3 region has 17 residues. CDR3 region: CASSVGRTSGGSYEQYF. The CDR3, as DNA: TGTGCCAGCAGCGTAGGGAGAACTAGCGGAGGTTCCTACGAGCAGTACTTC.

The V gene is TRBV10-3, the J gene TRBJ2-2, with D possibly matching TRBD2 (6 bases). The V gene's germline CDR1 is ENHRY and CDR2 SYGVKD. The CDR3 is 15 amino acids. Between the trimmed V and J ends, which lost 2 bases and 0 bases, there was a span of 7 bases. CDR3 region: CAISERGTNTGELFF. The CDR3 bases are TGTGCCATCAGTGAGCGGGGGACGAACACCGGGGAGCTGTTTTTT.

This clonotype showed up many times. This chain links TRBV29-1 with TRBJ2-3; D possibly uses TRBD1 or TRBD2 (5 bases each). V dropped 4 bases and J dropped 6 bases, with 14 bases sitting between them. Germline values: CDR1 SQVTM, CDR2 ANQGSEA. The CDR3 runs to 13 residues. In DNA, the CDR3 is TGCAGCGTTGCGGGACCCGGAACCGATACGCAGTATTTT. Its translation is CSVAGPGTDTQYF.

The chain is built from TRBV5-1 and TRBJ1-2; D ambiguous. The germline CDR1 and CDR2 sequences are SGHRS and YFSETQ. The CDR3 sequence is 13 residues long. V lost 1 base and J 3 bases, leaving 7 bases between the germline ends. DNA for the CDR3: TGCGCCAGCAGCTTGTCGCAGGACTATGGCTACACCTTC. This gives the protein CASSLSQDYGYTF.

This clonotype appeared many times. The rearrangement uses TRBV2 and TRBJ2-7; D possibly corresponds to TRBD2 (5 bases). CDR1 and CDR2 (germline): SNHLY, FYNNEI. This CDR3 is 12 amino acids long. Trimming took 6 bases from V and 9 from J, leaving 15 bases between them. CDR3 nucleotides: TGTGCCAGCAGAGAGACTACCCTCGGGCAGTACTTC. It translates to CASRETTLGQYF.

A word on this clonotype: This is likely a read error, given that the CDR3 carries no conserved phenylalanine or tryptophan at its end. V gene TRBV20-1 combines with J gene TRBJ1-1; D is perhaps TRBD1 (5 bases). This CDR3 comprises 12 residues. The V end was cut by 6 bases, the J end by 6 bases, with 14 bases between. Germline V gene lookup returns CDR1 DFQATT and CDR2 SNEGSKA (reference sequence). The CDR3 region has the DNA TGCAGTGCACGACGACAGACGGCTGAAGCTTTCCTT. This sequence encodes CSARRQTAEAFL.

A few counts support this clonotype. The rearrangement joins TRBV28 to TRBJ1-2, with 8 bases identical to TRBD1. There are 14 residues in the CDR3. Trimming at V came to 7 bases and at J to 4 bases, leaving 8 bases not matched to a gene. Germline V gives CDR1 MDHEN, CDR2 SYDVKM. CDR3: CASTLGQGVYGYTF. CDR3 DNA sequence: TGTGCCAGCACCCTAGGACAGGGCGTCTATGGCTACACCTTC.

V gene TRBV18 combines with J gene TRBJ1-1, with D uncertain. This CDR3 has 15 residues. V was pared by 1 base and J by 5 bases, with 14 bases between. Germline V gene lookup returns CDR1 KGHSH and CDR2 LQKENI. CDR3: CASSPQDQARTEAFF. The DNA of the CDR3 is TGTGCCAGCTCACCACAAGATCAGGCCCGGACTGAAGCTTTCTTT. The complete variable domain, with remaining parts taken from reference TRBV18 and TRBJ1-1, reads NAGVMQNPRHLVRRRGQEARLRCSPMKGHSHVYWYRQLPEEGLKFMVYLQKENIIDESGMPKERFSAEFPKEGPSILRIQQVVRGDSAAYFCASSPQDQARTEAFFGQGTRLTVV.

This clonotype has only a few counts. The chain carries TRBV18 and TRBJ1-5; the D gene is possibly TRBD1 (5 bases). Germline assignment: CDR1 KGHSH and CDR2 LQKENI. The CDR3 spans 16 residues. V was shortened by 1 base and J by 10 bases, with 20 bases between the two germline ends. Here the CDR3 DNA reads TGTGCCAGCTCACCACTCTCGGGGCTGGAAGGACGCCCCCAGCATTTT. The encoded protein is CASSPLSGLEGRPQHF.

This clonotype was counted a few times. The DNA for the CDR3 is TGTGCCACCAGCAGAGACCCGCGAGAGCAGTACTTC. Encoded protein: CATSRDPREQYF. The rearrangement joins TRBV15 to TRBJ2-7, with no clear D. Per germline, CDR1 LNHNV and CDR2 YYDKDF (reference sequence). The CDR3 extends over 12 amino acids. The germline V and J ends were trimmed by 0 bases and 7 bases, with 7 bases remaining between them.

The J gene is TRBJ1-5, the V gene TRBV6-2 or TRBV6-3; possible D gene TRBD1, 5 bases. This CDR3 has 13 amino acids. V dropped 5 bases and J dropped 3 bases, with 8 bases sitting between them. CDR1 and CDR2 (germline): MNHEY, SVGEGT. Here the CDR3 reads CASSPGLNQPQHF. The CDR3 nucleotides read TGTGCCAGCAGTCCGGGGCTCAATCAGCCCCAGCATTTT.

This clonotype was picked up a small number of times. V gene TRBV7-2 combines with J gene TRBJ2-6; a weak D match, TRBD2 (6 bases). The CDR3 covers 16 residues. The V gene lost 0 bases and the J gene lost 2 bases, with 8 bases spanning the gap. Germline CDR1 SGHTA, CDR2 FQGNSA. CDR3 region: CASSLASGAGANVLTF. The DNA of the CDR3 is TGTGCCAGCAGCTTAGCGTCGGGGGCTGGGGCCAACGTCCTGACTTTC. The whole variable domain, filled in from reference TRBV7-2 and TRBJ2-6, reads GAGVSQSPSNKVTEKGKDVELRCDPISGHTALYWYRQSLGQGLEFLIYFQGNSAPDKSGLPSDRFSAERTGGSVSTLTIQRTQQEDSAVYLCASSLASGAGANVLTFGAGSRLTVL.

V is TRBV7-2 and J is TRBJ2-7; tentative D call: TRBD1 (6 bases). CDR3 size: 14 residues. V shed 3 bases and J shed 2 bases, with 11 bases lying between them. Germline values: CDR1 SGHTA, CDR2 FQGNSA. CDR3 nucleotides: TGTGCCAGCAGCTTTCCGGACAGAGCCTACGAGCAGTACTTC. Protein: CASSFPDRAYEQYF.

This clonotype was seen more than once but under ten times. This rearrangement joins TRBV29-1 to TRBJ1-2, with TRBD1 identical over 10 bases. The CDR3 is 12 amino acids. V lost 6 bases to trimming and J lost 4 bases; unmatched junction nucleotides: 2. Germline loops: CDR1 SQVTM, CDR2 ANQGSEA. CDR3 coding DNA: TGCAGCGTCGGGACAGGGGCCTATGGCTACACCTTC. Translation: CSVGTGAYGYTF.

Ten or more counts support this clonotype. For the CDR3, the DNA is TGCAGCGCATCGACAGGGCTGAATGAAAAACTGTTTTTT. This encodes CSASTGLNEKLFF. V is TRBV29-1 and J is TRBJ1-4, with TRBD1 matching 7 bases. With V trimmed by 7 bases and J by 5 bases, 7 bases remained unmatched. CDR3 size: 13 residues. CDR1 SQVTM and CDR2 ANQGSEA come from the germline V gene.